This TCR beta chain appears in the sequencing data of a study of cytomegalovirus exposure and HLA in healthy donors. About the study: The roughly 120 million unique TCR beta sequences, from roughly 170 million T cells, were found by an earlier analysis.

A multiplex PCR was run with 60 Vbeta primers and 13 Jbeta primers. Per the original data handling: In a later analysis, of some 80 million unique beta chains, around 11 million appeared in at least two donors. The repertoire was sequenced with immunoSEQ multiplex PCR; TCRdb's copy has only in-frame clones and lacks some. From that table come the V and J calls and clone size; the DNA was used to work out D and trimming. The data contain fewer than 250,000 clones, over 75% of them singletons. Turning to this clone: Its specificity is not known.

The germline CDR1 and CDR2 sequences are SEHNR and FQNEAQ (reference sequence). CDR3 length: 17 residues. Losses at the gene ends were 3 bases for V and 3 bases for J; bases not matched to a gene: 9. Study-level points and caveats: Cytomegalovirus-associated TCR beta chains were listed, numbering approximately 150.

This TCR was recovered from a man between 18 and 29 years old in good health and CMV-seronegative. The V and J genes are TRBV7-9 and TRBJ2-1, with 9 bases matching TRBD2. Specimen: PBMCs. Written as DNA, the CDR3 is TGTGCCAGCAGCTTTGACGCGGGAGGGAGTATCTACAATGAGCAGTTCTTC. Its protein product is CASSFDAGGSIYNEQFF.